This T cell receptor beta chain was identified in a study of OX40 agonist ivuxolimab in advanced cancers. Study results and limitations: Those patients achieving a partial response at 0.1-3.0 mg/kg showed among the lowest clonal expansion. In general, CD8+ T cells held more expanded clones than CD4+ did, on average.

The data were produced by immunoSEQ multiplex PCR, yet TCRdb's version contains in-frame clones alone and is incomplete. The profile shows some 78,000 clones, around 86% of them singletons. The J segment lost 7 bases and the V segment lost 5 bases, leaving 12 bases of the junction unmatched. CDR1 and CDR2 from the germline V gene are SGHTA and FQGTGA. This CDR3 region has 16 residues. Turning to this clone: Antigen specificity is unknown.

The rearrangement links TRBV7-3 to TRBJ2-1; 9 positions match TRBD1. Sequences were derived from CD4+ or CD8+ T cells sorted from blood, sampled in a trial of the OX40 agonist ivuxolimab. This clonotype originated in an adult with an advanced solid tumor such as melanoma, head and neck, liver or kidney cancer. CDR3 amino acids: CASSVTGTGRANEQFF. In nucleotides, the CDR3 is TGTGCCAGCAGCGTTACCGGGACAGGGCGAGCGAATGAGCAGTTCTTC.